This record concerns one T cell receptor beta chain sequence. The antigen remains unidentified. This table comes from immunoSEQ multiplex PCR, and its TCRdb copy is limited to in-frame clones, with some not included. This repertoire shows 400,000 or so clones, about 96% found once; its top ten account for about 0.32%. Only Caucasian adults living in Nashville, Tennessee served as donors. The sample comes from a study of shared clonotypes between healthy human individuals. Study summary: Three plates each covered CD4 naive and memory; CD8 naive two, CD8 memory one.

Overall study results and limits: Generally, naive subsets (rather than memory subsets) showed larger estimated richness. What rarefaction showed was incomplete sorted-subset sequencing despite large depth.

CDR3 size: 17 residues. V lost 4 bases and J lost 4, with 22 bases in between. Germline assignment: CDR1 SEHNR and CDR2 FQNEAQ (reference sequence). The sample consisted of memory CD8+ T cells sorted from blood. Subset here: CD45RO+ cells pooled with CCR7-negative TemRA cells. V usage is TRBV7-9 and J usage is TRBJ1-2, with D perhaps TRBD1 (6 bases). The receptor comes from a young man in good health. In DNA, the CDR3 is TGTGCCAGCAGCTCATGGACGGGGGGCCACATCGCCTATGGCTACACCTTC. This translates into CASSSWTGGHIAYGYTF.